A selection of T cell receptor beta chains follows, all from one sample in a study of blood T cells in healthy people across ages. TCRdb processed the 5' RACE reads anew with MiXCR; each CDR3 protein has one entry. The sample yields about 630,000 distinct CDR3 sequences, under 25% seen once. Sequenced material: blood. All receptors come from a man in his sixties or seventies in good health. CDR3s include the opening cysteine and the closing phenylalanine or tryptophan. D genes are given only for firm matches. Size values are once, few and many counts, or a class for expanded clones, and some rows have none.

J | D | size | V | CDR3 | DNA
TRBJ2-7 | TRBD1 | few | TRBV7-6 | CASSLREQGAGEQYF | TGTGCCAGCAGCTTACGCGAACAGGGGGCGGGAGAGCAGTACTTC
TRBJ1-1 | TRBD1 | . | TRBV7-9 | CASSSNRGRIEAFF | TGTGCCAGCAGCTCAAACAGGGGGCGAATTGAAGCTTTCTTT
TRBJ2-3 | TRBD2 | many | TRBV20-1 | CSANSGRADTQYF | TGCAGTGCTAATAGCGGGAGAGCAGATACGCAGTATTTT
TRBJ2-1 | . | few | TRBV20-1 | CSASGYLSYNEQFF | TGCAGTGCCTCGGGATATCTATCCTACAATGAGCAGTTCTTC
TRBJ2-1 | . | few | TRBV6-6 | CASSYRGEANEQFF | TGTGCCAGCAGTTACAGGGGTGAGGCCAATGAGCAGTTCTTC
TRBJ1-6 | TRBD1 | . | TRBV12-3/TRBV12-4 | CVSSLRTGGHSPLHF | TGTGTCAGCAGTTTACGTACAGGGGGCCATTCACCCCTCCACTTT
TRBJ2-4 | TRBD2 | few | TRBV6-2/TRBV6-3 | CASSLGLAGEGIQYF | TGTGCCAGCAGCTTGGGACTAGCGGGAGAAGGCATTCAGTACTTC
TRBJ1-2 | . | once | TRBV11-2 | CASGPTRDGYTF | TGTGCCTCGGGGCCCACGAGGGATGGCTACACCTTC
TRBJ2-5 | . | . | TRBV5-1 | CASSLVAGKEETQYF | TGCGCCAGCAGCTTGGTGGCGGGAAAAGAAGAGACCCAGTACTTC
TRBJ2-7 | TRBD1 | . | TRBV20-1 | CSAPRTGGNEQYF | TGCAGTGCCCCTCGGACAGGGGGAAACGAGCAGTACTTC
TRBJ1-1 | TRBD1 | few | TRBV7-9 | CASSFPQGLDTEAFF | TGTGCCAGCAGCTTCCCACAGGGGTTGGACACTGAAGCTTTCTTT
TRBJ2-2 | TRBD2 | few | TRBV9 | CASSVLAGAGELFF | TGTGCCAGCAGCGTATTAGCGGGAGCCGGGGAGCTGTTTTTT
TRBJ1-2 | . | many | TRBV6-6 | CASSYVAGADGYTF | TGTGCCAGCAGTTACGTGGCAGGGGCGGATGGCTACACCTTC
TRBJ1-1 | . | . | TRBV29-1 | CSVGQGPNTEAFF | TGCAGCGTGGGGCAGGGGCCCAACACTGAAGCTTTCTTT
TRBJ2-7 | TRBD1 | . | TRBV11-1 | CAGSLGTARYEQYF | TGTGCCGGCAGCTTGGGGACAGCGAGGTACGAGCAGTACTTC
TRBJ1-6 | . | few | TRBV7-2 | CASSLSPAINSPLHF | TGTGCCAGCAGCTTAAGTCCAGCAATTAATTCACCCCTCCACTTT
TRBJ1-1 | . | few | TRBV12-3/TRBV12-4 | CASRDTQGRNTEAFF | TGTGCCAGCAGAGACACACAGGGTAGAAACACTGAAGCTTTCTTT
TRBJ2-5 | . | few | TRBV20-1 | CSARKAEASQETQYF | TGCAGTGCTAGGAAAGCGGAAGCTTCCCAAGAGACCCAGTACTTC
TRBJ2-5 | . | . | TRBV7-2 | CASSLAVTYQETQYF | TGTGCCAGCAGCTTAGCTGTCACGTACCAAGAGACCCAGTACTTC
TRBJ2-2 | . | . | TRBV20-1 | CSARRGIGELFF | TGCAGTGCTAGAAGAGGGATTGGGGAGCTGTTTTTT
TRBJ2-5 | TRBD1 | . | TRBV6-1 | CASRPGTGRGETQYF | TGTGCCAGCAGACCCGGGACAGGGAGAGGAGAGACCCAGTACTTC
TRBJ2-3 | . | . | TRBV7-8 | CASSPLYYAKSTSTDTQYF | TGTGCCAGCAGCCCCTTATACTATGCCAAGAGCACTAGCACAGATACGCAGTATTTT
TRBJ1-4 | . | . | TRBV6-5 | CASSKTGTGPNEKLFF | TGTGCCAGCAGTAAAACCGGCACAGGGCCTAATGAAAAACTGTTTTTT
TRBJ2-1 | . | . | TRBV6-5 | CASSYSRQLPAYNEQFF | TGTGCCAGCAGTTACAGTCGGCAACTACCAGCCTACAATGAGCAGTTCTTC
TRBJ1-1 | . | few | TRBV15 | CATSRDMGNTEAFF | TGTGCCACCAGCAGAGATATGGGGAACACTGAAGCTTTCTTT
TRBJ2-3 | . | . | TRBV7-6 | CASSDSSVSSTDTQYF | TGTGCCAGCAGCGACTCAAGCGTTTCTAGCACAGATACGCAGTATTTT
TRBJ2-7 | . | few | TRBV29-1 | CSVAPFGSYEQYF | TGCAGCGTCGCCCCCTTCGGCTCCTACGAGCAGTACTTC
TRBJ1-2 | TRBD1 | . | TRBV29-1 | CSSPTGTGGEGGYTF | TGCAGCTCACCGACCGGGACAGGGGGCGAAGGTGGCTACACCTTC
TRBJ2-7 | . | . | TRBV28 | CASRGETSPPYEQYF | TGTGCCAGCAGGGGTGAGACATCACCGCCGTACGAGCAGTACTTC
TRBJ2-1 | TRBD1 | . | TRBV5-1 | CASSLLAGGRDNEQFF | TGCGCCAGCAGCTTGTTAGCAGGGGGCAGGGACAATGAGCAGTTCTTC
TRBJ2-1 | TRBD2 | few | TRBV5-1 | CASRASGGYNEQFF | TGCGCCAGCAGAGCCAGCGGGGGGTACAATGAGCAGTTCTTC